This T cell receptor (beta chain) was sequenced for a study of shared clonotypes between healthy human individuals. Trimming shortened V by 0 bases and J by 0 bases, and 6 bases separated the two germline ends. The CDR3 runs to 15 residues. Germline assignment: CDR1 LNHNV and CDR2 YYDKDF (reference sequence). Splitting of each subset's genomic DNA was done evenly across several immunoSEQ plates. TCRdb's table, derived via immunoSEQ multiplex PCR, lists solely in-frame clones and lacks some. The sample lists 2,500,000 or so clones, roughly 92% occurring once. This chain uses TRBV15 with TRBJ1-3; D not resolved. The material sequenced was naive CD4+ T cells sorted from blood. As for subset: CD45RA+ positively selected. This receptor was obtained from a man between 18 and 35 years old in good health. The CDR3 DNA sequence: TGTGCCACCAGCAGAGATCCCCTCTCTGGAAACACCATATATTTT. Translated: CATSRDPLSGNTIYF.